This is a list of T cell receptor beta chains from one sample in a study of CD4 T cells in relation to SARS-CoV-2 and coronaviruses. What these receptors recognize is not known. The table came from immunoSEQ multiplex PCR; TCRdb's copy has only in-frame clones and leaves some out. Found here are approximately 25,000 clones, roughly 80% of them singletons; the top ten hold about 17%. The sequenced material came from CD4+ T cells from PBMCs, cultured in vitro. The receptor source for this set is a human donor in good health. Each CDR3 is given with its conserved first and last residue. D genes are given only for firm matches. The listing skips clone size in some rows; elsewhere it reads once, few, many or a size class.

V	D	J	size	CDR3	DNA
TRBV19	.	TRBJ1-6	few	CATKRANGASPLHF	TGTGCCACCAAAAGGGCCAATGGGGCTTCACCCCTCCACTTT
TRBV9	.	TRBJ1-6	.	CASSPGGETLHF	TGTGCCAGCAGCCCGGGGGGGGAAACCCTCCACTTT
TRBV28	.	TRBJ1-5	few	CASSLQGNQPQHF	TGTGCCAGCAGTTTACAGGGCAATCAGCCCCAGCATTTT
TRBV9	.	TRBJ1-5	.	CASSVDERQPQHF	TGTGCCAGCAGCGTAGACGAGCGGCAGCCCCAGCATTTT
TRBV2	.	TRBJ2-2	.	CASSELVEGGELFF	TGTGCCAGCAGTGAGTTGGTGGAAGGGGGGGAGCTGTTTTTT
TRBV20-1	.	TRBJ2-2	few	CSASRLEGSNGELFF	TGCAGTGCTAGTAGGCTCGAAGGGAGCAACGGGGAGCTGTTTTTT
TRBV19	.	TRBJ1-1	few	CASNPGRDTEAFF	TGTGCCAGTAATCCAGGGCGGGACACTGAAGCTTTCTTT
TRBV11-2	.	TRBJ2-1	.	CASSISAGMYNEQFF	TGTGCCAGCAGCATTAGTGCAGGGATGTACAATGAGCAGTTCTTC
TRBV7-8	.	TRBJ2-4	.	CASSLILSGAKNIQYF	TGTGCCAGCAGCTTAATACTCAGCGGGGCCAAAAACATTCAGTACTTC
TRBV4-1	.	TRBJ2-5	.	CASSHPARQETQYF	TGCGCCAGCAGCCACCCGGCGAGGCAAGAGACCCAGTACTTC
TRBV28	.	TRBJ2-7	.	CASSLPRGGYEQYF	TGTGCCAGCAGTCTCCCTCGGGGTGGTTACGAGCAGTACTTC
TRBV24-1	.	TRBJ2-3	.	CATSDLWLADTQYF	TGTGCCACCAGTGATTTGTGGCTAGCAGATACGCAGTATTTT
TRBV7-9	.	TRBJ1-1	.	CASSVGLSSSTEAFF	TGTGCCAGCAGCGTAGGACTATCCTCGTCAACTGAAGCTTTCTTT
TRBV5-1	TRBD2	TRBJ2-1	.	CASSLGGTIDEQFF	TGCGCCAGCAGCTTGGGCGGGACTATCGATGAGCAGTTCTTC
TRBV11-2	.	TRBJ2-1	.	CASSLDWGPPYNEQFF	TGTGCCAGCAGCTTAGATTGGGGACCCCCCTACAATGAGCAGTTCTTC
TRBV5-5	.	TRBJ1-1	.	CASSGQPDTEAFF	TGTGCCAGCAGCGGCCAACCGGACACTGAAGCTTTCTTT
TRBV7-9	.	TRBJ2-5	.	CASSRGARETQYF	TGTGCCAGCAGCCGCGGAGCTCGGGAGACCCAGTACTTC
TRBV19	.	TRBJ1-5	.	CASSIVGQENQPQHF	TGTGCCAGTAGTATAGTAGGGCAGGAAAATCAGCCCCAGCATTTT
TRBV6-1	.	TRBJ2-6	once	CASSEVQGSPRSGANVLTF	TGTGCCAGCAGTGAAGTTCAGGGCTCCCCTCGTTCCGGGGCCAACGTCCTGACTTTC
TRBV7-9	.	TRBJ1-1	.	CASSHDGTEAFF	TGTGCCAGCAGCCACGACGGCACTGAAGCTTTCTTT
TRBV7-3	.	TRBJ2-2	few	CATGPKGGTGELFF	TGTGCCACCGGGCCAAAGGGGGGGACCGGGGAGCTGTTTTTT
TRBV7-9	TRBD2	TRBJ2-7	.	CASSTLFQFMPGLAGAPHEQYF	TGTGCCAGCAGCACCTTGTTTCAATTTATGCCGGGACTAGCGGGAGCACCCCACGAGCAGTACTTC
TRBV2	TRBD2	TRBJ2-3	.	CASIGTRRFTDTQYF	TGTGCCAGCATTGGGACTAGACGCTTCACAGATACGCAGTATTTT
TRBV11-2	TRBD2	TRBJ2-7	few	CASSPTTSGLNREQYF	TGTGCCAGCAGCCCGACGACTAGCGGGCTAAATAGGGAGCAGTACTTC
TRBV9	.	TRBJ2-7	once	CASSPRAFGNEQYF	TGTGCCAGCAGCCCCCGGGCCTTCGGCAACGAGCAGTACTTC
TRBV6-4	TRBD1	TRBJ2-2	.	CASSDGAGGAAGELFF	TGTGCCAGCAGTGACGGGGCAGGGGGCGCGGCCGGGGAGCTGTTTTTT
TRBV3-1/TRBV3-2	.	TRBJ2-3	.	CASSPVLPDTQYF	TGTGCCAGCAGCCCCGTCCTCCCCGATACGCAGTATTTT
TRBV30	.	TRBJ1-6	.	CAWAFAGTYSYNSPLHF	TGTGCCTGGGCGTTCGCCGGGACATACTCCTATAATTCACCCCTCCACTTT
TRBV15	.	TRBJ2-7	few	CATSRDGAAREF	TGTGCCACCAGCAGAGATGGGGCGGCCCGCGAGTTC
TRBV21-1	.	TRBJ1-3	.	CASSKGKGDSILSGNTIYF	TGTGCCAGCAGCAAAGGTAAAGGGGACAGTATTCTCTCTGGAAACACCATATATTTT
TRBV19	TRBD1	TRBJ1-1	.	CASRGGRDRTEAFF	TGTGCCAGTAGAGGGGGCAGGGACAGAACTGAAGCTTTCTTT
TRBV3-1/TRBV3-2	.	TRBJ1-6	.	CASSQEGQGIPYNSPLHF	TGTGCCAGCAGCCAAGAAGGGCAGGGGATCCCCTATAATTCACCCCTCCACTTT
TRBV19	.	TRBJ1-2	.	CASSIDTPYGYTF	TGTGCCAGTAGTATTGACACCCCCTATGGCTACACCTTC
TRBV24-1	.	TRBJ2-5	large	CATSDPAGETQYF	TGTGCCACCAGTGATCCCGCGGGAGAGACCCAGTACTTC
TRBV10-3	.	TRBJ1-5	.	CAISEFGQSNQPQHF	TGTGCCATCAGTGAGTTCGGGCAAAGCAATCAGCCCCAGCATTTT
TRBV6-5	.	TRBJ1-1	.	CASSYSPGGVDTEAFF	TGTGCCAGCAGTTACTCGCCGGGGGGCGTAGACACTGAAGCTTTCTTT
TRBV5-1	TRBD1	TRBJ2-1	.	CASSLTGASYNEQFF	TGCGCCAGCAGCCTGACAGGGGCTAGCTACAATGAGCAGTTCTTC
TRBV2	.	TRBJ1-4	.	CASRGYATNEKLFF	TGTGCCAGCAGGGGATACGCAACTAATGAAAAACTGTTTTTT
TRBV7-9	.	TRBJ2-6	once	CASSQGGVLGANVLTF	TGTGCCAGCAGCCAAGGGGGGGTATTGGGGGCCAACGTCCTGACTTTC
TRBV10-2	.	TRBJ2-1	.	CASSESRGVEQFF	TGCGCCAGCAGTGAGAGCAGAGGAGTTGAGCAGTTCTTC
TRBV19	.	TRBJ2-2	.	CASSLRSTRSAGGELFF	TGTGCCAGTAGTCTTAGGTCTACTAGGTCCGCGGGCGGGGAGCTGTTTTTT
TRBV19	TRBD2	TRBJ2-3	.	CASSASGRGASTDTQYF	TGTGCCAGTAGTGCTAGCGGACGAGGGGCTAGCACAGATACGCAGTATTTT
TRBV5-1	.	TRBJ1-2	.	CASSAESGTRGYTF	TGCGCCAGCAGCGCGGAATCAGGGACTCGGGGCTACACCTTC
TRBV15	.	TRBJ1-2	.	CATSTTTDYGYTF	TGTGCCACCAGCACCACGACAGATTATGGCTACACCTTC
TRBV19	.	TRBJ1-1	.	CASGGRARGAGTEAFF	TGTGCCAGTGGGGGCCGGGCGAGGGGCGCCGGAACTGAAGCTTTCTTT